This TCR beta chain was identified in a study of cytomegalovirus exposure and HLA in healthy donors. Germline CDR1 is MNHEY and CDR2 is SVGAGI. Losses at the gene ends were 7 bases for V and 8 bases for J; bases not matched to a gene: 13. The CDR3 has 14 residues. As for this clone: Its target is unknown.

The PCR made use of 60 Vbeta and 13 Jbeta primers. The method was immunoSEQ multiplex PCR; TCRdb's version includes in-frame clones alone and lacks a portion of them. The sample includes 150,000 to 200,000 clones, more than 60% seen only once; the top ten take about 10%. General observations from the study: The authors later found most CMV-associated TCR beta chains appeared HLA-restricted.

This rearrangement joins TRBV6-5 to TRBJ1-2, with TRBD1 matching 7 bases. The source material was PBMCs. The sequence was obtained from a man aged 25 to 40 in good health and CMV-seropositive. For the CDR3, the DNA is TGTGCCAGCAATCAGGGGGACGGAGGGGGAGGCTACACCTTC. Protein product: CASNQGDGGGGYTF.